Shown below are 2 T cell receptor beta chains from a single sample sequenced in a study of shared clonotypes between healthy human individuals. Some clones are missing from TCRdb's copy, which holds only in-frame ones; the method was immunoSEQ multiplex PCR. Among over a million clones, roughly 80% were seen once, and the ten largest hold approximately 1.3%. Source material: memory CD4+ T cells sorted from blood. Subset described: CD45RA-negative fraction. These receptors were taken from a man aged 18 to 30 in good health.

The chain couples TRBV7-3 to TRBJ2-2; no clear D gene. V was clipped by 5 bases and J by 4 bases, with 17 bases between them. The CDR3 runs 16 residues. Germline V gene lookup returns CDR1 SGHTA and CDR2 FQGTGA. The CDR3 DNA follows: TGTGCCAGCAGCCCAAACCCACCGACTTTCACCGGGGAGCTGTTTTTT. This codes for CASSPNPPTFTGELFF. The full variable domain, completed using reference TRBV7-3 and TRBJ2-2, is GAGVSQTPSNKVTEKGKYVELRCDPISGHTALYWYRQSLGQGPEFLIYFQGTGAADDSGLPNDRFFAVRPEGSVSTLKIQRTERGDSAVYLCASSPNPPTFTGELFFGEGSRLTVL.

The chain is built from TRBV12-5 and TRBJ2-5; D unresolved. The germline V gene encodes CDR1 LGHNT and CDR2 FRNRAP. This CDR3 is 12 amino acids long. Trimming cost V 5 bases and J 7 bases, with 11 bases left between them. CDR3 sequence reads: CASGPPSGTQYF. In DNA, the CDR3 is TGTGCTAGTGGTCCCCCTTCGGGGACCCAGTACTTC.